This is a list of T cell receptor beta chains from one sample in a study of control samples from healthy donors and cancer patients. TCRdb's copy holds only in-frame clones and misses some; the assay was immunoSEQ multiplex PCR. Here the sample spans 75,000 to 95,000 clones, about 81% being singletons. The source material was PBMCs. Source of these receptors: a man aged 70 or older with lung cancer. Both conserved end residues are trimmed from each CDR3. The order of the fields is J gene, V gene, CDR3 protein.

j_gene: TRBJ1-1
v_gene: TRBV6-5
CDR3aa: ASSYSRAMNTEAF

j_gene: TRBJ1-5
v_gene: TRBV19
CDR3aa: ASSSLGIGTQPQH

j_gene: TRBJ1-5
v_gene: TRBV2
CDR3aa: ASHRDNYSNQPQH

j_gene: TRBJ1-4
v_gene: TRBV7-9
CDR3aa: ASSLGSGEKLF

j_gene: TRBJ1-6
v_gene: TRBV7-2
CDR3aa: ASSGRTGGGSPLH

j_gene: TRBJ2-7
v_gene: TRBV5-4
CDR3aa: ASRPGQGARDLGEQY

j_gene: TRBJ1-5
v_gene: TRBV6-2/TRBV6-3
CDR3aa: ASSPFPGRNQPQH

j_gene: TRBJ2-1
v_gene: TRBV18
CDR3aa: ASSPPVPGRLNNEQF

j_gene: TRBJ1-1
v_gene: TRBV5-1
CDR3aa: ASRAPMNTEAF

j_gene: TRBJ1-4
v_gene: TRBV12-5
CDR3aa: ASTGGRPEKLF

j_gene: TRBJ2-3
v_gene: TRBV24-1
CDR3aa: ATSDFGTSGGRDTQY

j_gene: TRBJ2-1
v_gene: TRBV4-2
CDR3aa: AGSQDNFLGGSDEQF

j_gene: TRBJ1-2
v_gene: TRBV5-1
CDR3aa: ASSEQRQGGGYT

j_gene: TRBJ2-3
v_gene: TRBV9
CDR3aa: ASSGTGIPSTDTQY

j_gene: TRBJ1-6
v_gene: TRBV6-5
CDR3aa: ASSSGRNSPLH

j_gene: TRBJ2-7
v_gene: TRBV10-2
CDR3aa: ASREVGIRPLADEQY

j_gene: TRBJ1-6
v_gene: TRBV6-5
CDR3aa: ASARDRSNSPLH

j_gene: TRBJ1-2
v_gene: TRBV2
CDR3aa: ASRSAPGTAQDYGYT

j_gene: TRBJ2-7
v_gene: TRBV14
CDR3aa: ASSLTGPLPYEQY

j_gene: TRBJ2-5
v_gene: TRBV7-6
CDR3aa: ASSLSPRTGGETQY

j_gene: TRBJ2-3
v_gene: TRBV6-5
CDR3aa: ASSSPGQGNTDTQY

j_gene: TRBJ2-2
v_gene: TRBV7-6
CDR3aa: ASSPRQPNTGELF

j_gene: TRBJ1-2
v_gene: TRBV19
CDR3aa: ASSTLITGYGYT

j_gene: TRBJ2-7
v_gene: TRBV2
CDR3aa: ASSDLRRGRSEQY

j_gene: TRBJ2-3
v_gene: TRBV9
CDR3aa: ASSPSRATDTQY

j_gene: TRBJ2-3
v_gene: TRBV3-1/TRBV3-2
CDR3aa: ASSQGSGGRTDTQY

j_gene: TRBJ2-6
v_gene: TRBV7-3
CDR3aa: ASSPNPGGAISGANVLT

j_gene: TRBJ1-4
v_gene: TRBV5-1
CDR3aa: ASSSQGRSEKLF

j_gene: TRBJ1-2
v_gene: TRBV7-2
CDR3aa: ASSLVRNFRTAYGYT

j_gene: TRBJ2-1
v_gene: TRBV7-9
CDR3aa: ASSLVVIGSYNEQF

j_gene: TRBJ1-3
v_gene: TRBV5-1
CDR3aa: ASRDRGSGNTIY

j_gene: TRBJ2-5
v_gene: TRBV14
CDR3aa: ASSQDWRGQETQY

j_gene: TRBJ2-7
v_gene: TRBV5-1
CDR3aa: ASSPTGQGGEQY

j_gene: TRBJ1-1
v_gene: TRBV18
CDR3aa: ASSPNGQPNTEAF

j_gene: TRBJ2-1
v_gene: TRBV11-2
CDR3aa: ASSSSGGGRNEQF

j_gene: TRBJ1-5
v_gene: TRBV7-2
CDR3aa: ASSPRTGENQPQH

j_gene: TRBJ2-5
v_gene: TRBV27
CDR3aa: ASSLGGPRGETQY

j_gene: TRBJ1-2
v_gene: TRBV5-6
CDR3aa: ASSPRDSGYGYT

j_gene: TRBJ1-3
v_gene: TRBV19
CDR3aa: ASSQGQRWNTIY

j_gene: TRBJ2-6
v_gene: TRBV5-4
CDR3aa: ASSPPQGAGGANVLT

j_gene: TRBJ1-3
v_gene: TRBV19
CDR3aa: ASSPPGSGNTIY

j_gene: TRBJ2-7
v_gene: TRBV28
CDR3aa: ASSHSGPLSYEQY

j_gene: TRBJ2-7
v_gene: TRBV12-5
CDR3aa: ASGLVMEQY

j_gene: TRBJ1-2
v_gene: TRBV7-2
CDR3aa: ASSVFPDGGYT

j_gene: TRBJ2-7
v_gene: TRBV5-4
CDR3aa: ASSIAGTYEQY

j_gene: TRBJ2-1
v_gene: TRBV25-1
CDR3aa: ASSEVSGSINEQF

j_gene: TRBJ1-1
v_gene: TRBV13
CDR3aa: ASSPQAGEGTEAF